This T cell receptor beta chain was profiled in a study of blood T cell repertoires in COVID-19. Study-wide background: The origin of the acute and convalescent COVID-19 samples was the United States, Italy and Spain. T cells, B-cell-depleted T cells, or PBMCs provided the cDNA or gDNA that served as material.

Per germline, CDR1 KGHDR and CDR2 SFDVKD. CDR3 size: 15 residues. V lost 7 bases and J lost 10; bases outside the gene matches: 10. Per the authors' pipeline: Estimated nucleated cell counts came from reference gene primer amplification. Clones were read by immunoSEQ multiplex PCR, and TCRdb kept only the in-frame ones, dropping some. That table gives V, J and clone size, and the DNA gave D and trimming. This sample has around 100,000 clones; roughly 80% occur once, and the top ten carry under 8%. The sample was peripheral blood. The rearrangement uses TRBV24-1 and TRBJ1-6, with TRBD1 identical over 9 bases. This clonotype was obtained from a man between 65 and 85 years old with acute or convalescent COVID-19. The CDR3 DNA reads TGTGCCACCAGCAGCCGGGACAGGGCTTGGTCACCCCTCCACTTT. Translated, it gives CATSSRDRAWSPLHF.